This is a list of T cell receptor beta chains from one sample in a study of shared clonotypes between healthy human individuals. This table comes from immunoSEQ multiplex PCR, and its TCRdb copy is limited to in-frame clones, with some not included. The repertoire holds about 2.3 million clones, with roughly 92% as singletons. The source material was naive CD4+ T cells from PBMCs. All receptors come from a man aged 18 to 30 in good health. Some clones in this sample may be carry-over from other donors' samples. Both conserved end residues are part of each CDR3. The order of the fields is J gene, V gene, clone size, D gene, CDR3 protein, CDR3 DNA. D genes are given only for firm matches. A clone size is listed for some rows: how often the clone was seen (once, few, many), or a class if it is expanded.

J gene: TRBJ2-1
V gene: TRBV29-1
clone size: NA
D gene: TRBD2
CDR3 protein: CSATSTGLGYNEQFF
CDR3 DNA: TGCAGCGCAACTAGTACGGGACTAGGCTACAATGAGCAGTTCTTC

J gene: TRBJ2-5
V gene: TRBV5-5
clone size: once
D gene: NA
CDR3 protein: CASRNEGVRAQYF
CDR3 DNA: TGTGCCAGCAGAAACGAGGGTGTCCGGGCCCAGTACTTC

J gene: TRBJ2-7
V gene: TRBV6-6
clone size: NA
D gene: NA
CDR3 protein: CASKDSSSYEQYF
CDR3 DNA: TGTGCCAGCAAAGACAGTAGCTCCTACGAGCAGTACTTC

J gene: TRBJ1-2
V gene: TRBV30
clone size: NA
D gene: NA
CDR3 protein: CAWSLGRVYGYTF
CDR3 DNA: TGTGCCTGGAGTCTGGGCAGGGTCTATGGCTACACCTTC

J gene: TRBJ2-5
V gene: TRBV12-5
clone size: NA
D gene: TRBD2
CDR3 protein: CASGLGSGGSQETQYF
CDR3 DNA: TGTGCTAGTGGTTTGGGGTCGGGAGGGAGCCAAGAGACCCAGTACTTC

J gene: TRBJ2-7
V gene: TRBV28
clone size: NA
D gene: TRBD2
CDR3 protein: CASKISGSSYEQYF
CDR3 DNA: TGTGCCAGCAAAATTAGCGGGAGCTCCTACGAGCAGTACTTC

J gene: TRBJ2-3
V gene: TRBV6-6
clone size: NA
D gene: TRBD1
CDR3 protein: CASSHPDREDTQYF
CDR3 DNA: TGTGCCAGCAGTCATCCGGACAGGGAAGATACGCAGTATTTT

J gene: TRBJ1-3
V gene: TRBV30
clone size: NA
D gene: NA
CDR3 protein: CAWSRGASAGNTIYF
CDR3 DNA: TGTGCCTGGAGTAGGGGGGCTAGTGCTGGAAACACCATATATTTT

J gene: TRBJ2-2
V gene: TRBV5-1
clone size: NA
D gene: NA
CDR3 protein: CASSFPRNTGELFF
CDR3 DNA: TGCGCCAGCAGCTTCCCCAGGAACACCGGGGAGCTGTTTTTT

J gene: TRBJ1-2
V gene: TRBV7-8
clone size: NA
D gene: TRBD1
CDR3 protein: CASSLGYRGQHYGYTF
CDR3 DNA: TGTGCCAGCAGCTTAGGATACAGGGGGCAACACTATGGCTACACCTTC

J gene: TRBJ1-2
V gene: TRBV5-4
clone size: NA
D gene: NA
CDR3 protein: CASSLGSYGYTF
CDR3 DNA: TGTGCCAGCAGCTTGGGATCCTATGGCTACACCTTC

J gene: TRBJ2-7
V gene: TRBV5-1
clone size: NA
D gene: NA
CDR3 protein: CASSLGAGAGEQYF
CDR3 DNA: TGCGCCAGCAGCTTGGGAGCAGGGGCAGGGGAGCAGTACTTC

J gene: TRBJ2-7
V gene: TRBV6-1
clone size: NA
D gene: NA
CDR3 protein: CASSEARGTAGVGYEQYF
CDR3 DNA: TGTGCCAGCAGTGAAGCCAGGGGGACAGCGGGAGTAGGGTACGAGCAGTACTTC

J gene: TRBJ1-2
V gene: TRBV18
clone size: NA
D gene: NA
CDR3 protein: CASSPDRIYGYTF
CDR3 DNA: TGTGCCAGCTCACCTGACAGAATCTATGGCTACACCTTC

J gene: TRBJ2-7
V gene: TRBV7-2
clone size: NA
D gene: TRBD1
CDR3 protein: CASSQDRPSVQYF
CDR3 DNA: TGTGCCAGCAGCCAGGACAGGCCCTCAGTTCAGTACTTC

J gene: TRBJ2-7
V gene: TRBV28
clone size: NA
D gene: NA
CDR3 protein: CASTFRRGTTSYEQYF
CDR3 DNA: TGTGCCAGCACTTTTCGACGGGGTACGACCTCCTACGAGCAGTACTTC

J gene: TRBJ1-2
V gene: TRBV7-8
clone size: NA
D gene: TRBD1
CDR3 protein: CASSRDRGRANYGYTF
CDR3 DNA: TGTGCCAGCAGCAGAGACAGGGGAAGGGCTAACTATGGCTACACCTTC

J gene: TRBJ1-5
V gene: TRBV12-5
clone size: NA
D gene: NA
CDR3 protein: CASGPCSREGEDSNQPQHF
CDR3 DNA: TGTGCTAGTGGTCCCTGCTCGCGGGAGGGTGAAGATAGCAATCAGCCCCAGCATTTT

J gene: TRBJ1-4
V gene: TRBV28
clone size: NA
D gene: TRBD1
CDR3 protein: CASHAGQGVEKLFF
CDR3 DNA: TGTGCCAGCCACGCGGGGCAGGGGGTTGAAAAACTGTTTTTT

J gene: TRBJ2-3
V gene: TRBV9
clone size: NA
D gene: TRBD1
CDR3 protein: CASSVPTRDRVSDTQYF
CDR3 DNA: TGTGCCAGCAGCGTACCAACCCGGGACAGGGTATCAGATACGCAGTATTTT

J gene: TRBJ2-2
V gene: TRBV5-1
clone size: NA
D gene: TRBD2
CDR3 protein: CASSSSGRENTGELFF
CDR3 DNA: TGCGCCAGCAGCTCGAGCGGGAGGGAAAACACCGGGGAGCTGTTTTTT

J gene: TRBJ1-2
V gene: TRBV4-2
clone size: NA
D gene: TRBD1
CDR3 protein: CASSQASGTGGLANYGYTF
CDR3 DNA: TGTGCCAGCAGCCAAGCTTCCGGGACAGGGGGGTTAGCTAACTATGGCTACACCTTC

J gene: TRBJ2-7
V gene: TRBV29-1
clone size: NA
D gene: TRBD2
CDR3 protein: CSVGRLAGDYEQYF
CDR3 DNA: TGCAGCGTTGGCCGACTAGCGGGAGACTACGAGCAGTACTTC

J gene: TRBJ1-1
V gene: TRBV7-9
clone size: once
D gene: NA
CDR3 protein: CAGKRRTEAFF
CDR3 DNA: TGTGCCGGGAAAAGACGCACTGAAGCTTTCTTT

J gene: TRBJ2-7
V gene: TRBV7-2
clone size: NA
D gene: NA
CDR3 protein: CASSLNFQFYEQYF
CDR3 DNA: TGTGCCAGCAGCTTAAATTTCCAGTTTTACGAGCAGTACTTC

J gene: TRBJ2-3
V gene: TRBV11-3
clone size: NA
D gene: TRBD2
CDR3 protein: CASSLRAGDGDTQYF
CDR3 DNA: TGTGCCAGCAGCTTGCGAGCGGGAGACGGAGATACGCAGTATTTT

J gene: TRBJ1-2
V gene: TRBV28
clone size: NA
D gene: NA
CDR3 protein: CASSLSQGRGYTF
CDR3 DNA: TGTGCCAGCAGTTTATCGCAGGGTCGGGGCTACACCTTC

J gene: TRBJ1-4
V gene: TRBV15
clone size: NA
D gene: NA
CDR3 protein: CATSRDPGEKLFF
CDR3 DNA: TGTGCCACCAGCAGAGATCCGGGAGAAAAACTGTTTTTT

J gene: TRBJ2-7
V gene: TRBV4-1
clone size: once
D gene: NA
CDR3 protein: CASSQVPPGPFTVYEQYF
CDR3 DNA: TGCGCCAGCAGCCAAGTGCCCCCGGGTCCCTTCACCGTTTACGAGCAGTACTTC

J gene: TRBJ2-7
V gene: TRBV11-3
clone size: NA
D gene: TRBD1
CDR3 protein: CASSRGQDASYEQYF
CDR3 DNA: TGTGCCAGCAGCCGCGGACAGGATGCCTCCTACGAGCAGTACTTC

J gene: TRBJ1-1
V gene: TRBV7-2
clone size: NA
D gene: NA
CDR3 protein: CASSLAGGNTEAFF
CDR3 DNA: TGTGCCAGCAGCTTAGCAGGCGGGAACACTGAAGCTTTCTTT

J gene: TRBJ1-2
V gene: TRBV28
clone size: NA
D gene: TRBD1
CDR3 protein: CASSSGQLSYGYTF
CDR3 DNA: TGTGCCAGCAGTTCGGGACAGCTAAGCTATGGCTACACCTTC

J gene: TRBJ1-4
V gene: TRBV7-2
clone size: NA
D gene: TRBD1
CDR3 protein: CASSFSRTGGEKLFF
CDR3 DNA: TGTGCCAGCAGCTTCTCCCGGACAGGGGGGGAAAAACTGTTTTTT

J gene: TRBJ2-1
V gene: TRBV5-1
clone size: few
D gene: NA
CDR3 protein: CASSFTESSYNEQFF
CDR3 DNA: TGCGCCAGCAGCTTCACAGAAAGCTCCTACAATGAGCAGTTCTTC

J gene: TRBJ1-6
V gene: TRBV7-2
clone size: once
D gene: TRBD1
CDR3 protein: CASSPQTGVNSPLHF
CDR3 DNA: TGTGCCAGCAGCCCGCAGACAGGGGTAAATTCACCCCTCCACTTT

J gene: TRBJ2-7
V gene: TRBV7-9
clone size: once
D gene: NA
CDR3 protein: CASSGAGRGYEQYF
CDR3 DNA: TGTGCCAGCAGCGGAGCAGGAAGAGGCTACGAGCAGTACTTC

J gene: TRBJ2-7
V gene: TRBV18
clone size: NA
D gene: NA
CDR3 protein: CASSPSGGRDNEQYF
CDR3 DNA: TGTGCCAGCTCACCATCCGGGGGCCGGGACAACGAGCAGTACTTC

J gene: TRBJ1-1
V gene: TRBV5-1
clone size: NA
D gene: NA
CDR3 protein: CASSLTENTEAFF
CDR3 DNA: TGCGCCAGCAGCTTAACAGAGAACACTGAAGCTTTCTTT

J gene: TRBJ2-5
V gene: TRBV29-1
clone size: NA
D gene: TRBD2
CDR3 protein: CSVEGRGAGVWETQYF
CDR3 DNA: TGCAGCGTTGAAGGACGTGGAGCGGGAGTATGGGAGACCCAGTACTTC

J gene: TRBJ2-5
V gene: TRBV7-9
clone size: NA
D gene: NA
CDR3 protein: CASSSFAIAVETQYF
CDR3 DNA: TGTGCCAGCAGCTCTTTCGCTATAGCGGTCGAGACCCAGTACTTC

J gene: TRBJ2-6
V gene: TRBV28
clone size: NA
D gene: TRBD1
CDR3 protein: CASSRTGAGANVLTF
CDR3 DNA: TGTGCCAGCAGTCGTACAGGGGCTGGGGCCAACGTCCTGACTTTC

J gene: TRBJ2-3
V gene: TRBV5-1
clone size: NA
D gene: NA
CDR3 protein: CASSLAEGTDTQYF
CDR3 DNA: TGCGCCAGCAGCTTGGCGGAAGGCACAGATACGCAGTATTTT

J gene: TRBJ2-4
V gene: TRBV5-1
clone size: NA
D gene: NA
CDR3 protein: CASSLTGWDIQYF
CDR3 DNA: TGCGCCAGCAGCTTAACAGGGTGGGACATTCAGTACTTC

J gene: TRBJ1-2
V gene: TRBV6-1
clone size: NA
D gene: NA
CDR3 protein: CATLGDALGNYGYTF
CDR3 DNA: TGTGCCACCCTGGGGGATGCTCTCGGTAACTATGGCTACACCTTC

J gene: TRBJ2-2
V gene: TRBV28
clone size: once
D gene: TRBD2
CDR3 protein: CASSSLGEGRRELFF
CDR3 DNA: TGTGCCAGCAGTTCCTTGGGGGAGGGAAGGAGGGAGCTGTTTTTT

J gene: TRBJ2-7
V gene: TRBV28
clone size: NA
D gene: NA
CDR3 protein: CASLTPGPGRSSYEQYF
CDR3 DNA: TGTGCCAGCCTTACCCCGGGACCGGGACGGAGCTCCTACGAGCAGTACTTC

J gene: TRBJ2-1
V gene: TRBV6-6
clone size: NA
D gene: NA
CDR3 protein: CASSYGISSYNEQFF
CDR3 DNA: TGTGCCAGCAGTTACGGGATAAGCTCCTACAATGAGCAGTTCTTC

J gene: TRBJ1-2
V gene: TRBV9
clone size: once
D gene: NA
CDR3 protein: CASSVQPAGGLGYGYTF
CDR3 DNA: TGTGCCAGCAGCGTACAACCTGCCGGAGGGCTTGGCTATGGCTACACCTTC

J gene: TRBJ2-5
V gene: TRBV29-1
clone size: NA
D gene: TRBD2
CDR3 protein: CSVLNPGLAQEAQYF
CDR3 DNA: TGCAGCGTGTTAAACCCGGGACTAGCCCAAGAGGCCCAGTACTTC

J gene: TRBJ1-2
V gene: TRBV28
clone size: once
D gene: NA
CDR3 protein: CASSFNWDINGYTF
CDR3 DNA: TGTGCCAGCAGTTTTAACTGGGACATTAATGGCTACACCTTC

J gene: TRBJ2-3
V gene: TRBV4-3
clone size: once
D gene: NA
CDR3 protein: CASSQQPRTGGDTQYF
CDR3 DNA: TGCGCCAGCAGCCAACAGCCAAGGACCGGGGGAGATACGCAGTATTTT

J gene: TRBJ1-2
V gene: TRBV18
clone size: few
D gene: NA
CDR3 protein: CASSPGAETNYGYTF
CDR3 DNA: TGTGCCAGCTCACCAGGGGCGGAAACCAACTATGGCTACACCTTC

J gene: TRBJ1-3
V gene: TRBV11-2
clone size: NA
D gene: NA
CDR3 protein: CASSSGRFSGNTIYF
CDR3 DNA: TGTGCCAGCAGCTCCGGACGGTTCTCTGGAAACACCATATATTTT

J gene: TRBJ2-1
V gene: TRBV5-1
clone size: NA
D gene: TRBD1
CDR3 protein: CASSGDSSNEQFF
CDR3 DNA: TGCGCCAGCAGCGGGGACAGCTCTAATGAGCAGTTCTTC

J gene: TRBJ2-3
V gene: TRBV18
clone size: NA
D gene: NA
CDR3 protein: CASSTSTDTQYF
CDR3 DNA: TGTGCCAGCTCCACTAGCACAGATACGCAGTATTTT

J gene: TRBJ1-1
V gene: TRBV2
clone size: NA
D gene: NA
CDR3 protein: CASSLHGPNTEAFF
CDR3 DNA: TGTGCCAGCAGTTTACATGGGCCGAACACTGAAGCTTTCTTT

J gene: TRBJ1-5
V gene: TRBV19
clone size: once
D gene: TRBD1
CDR3 protein: CASSTTGGGQPQHF
CDR3 DNA: TGTGCCAGTAGTACGACAGGGGGCGGTCAGCCCCAGCATTTT

J gene: TRBJ1-2
V gene: TRBV7-8
clone size: once
D gene: NA
CDR3 protein: CASSLGVIGYGYTF
CDR3 DNA: TGTGCCAGCAGCTTGGGGGTTATTGGGTATGGCTACACCTTC